This T cell receptor (beta chain) was obtained from a study of cytomegalovirus exposure and HLA in healthy donors (dated by TCRdb to 2015 to 2018). Study-level background: An earlier analysis of several hundred of the donors reported around 280 Gb of sequence data and roughly 120 million unique TCR beta sequences obtained from approximately 180 million T cells. About 280 gigabases of sequencing data and tens of millions of unique TCR sequences were included in an early release covering over 600 HLA-typed donors. The genetic ancestry cluster associated with self-reported Caucasian donors included 81% of the roughly 400 genotyped donors. The study was designed to test whether signatures of past pathogen exposure could be identified by cataloging public T cell receptors. The T cell repertoires of under 700 subjects were profiled by immunosequencing and related to cytomegalovirus serostatus. Besides the first cohort of roughly 640 subjects, a separate validation cohort made up of 90 to 150 different subjects was used. The study combined high-throughput TCR immunosequencing, statistical association of individual TCRs with disease status, and machine learning to predict cytomegalovirus infection status. To study patterns of TCR occurrence, a later analysis re-analyzed previously published TCR beta repertoires from around 660 donors and added high-resolution HLA genotyping. In the later analysis, no new phenotypic data were used to find candidate immune exposures; instead, reliance was placed on TCR beta sequences and their occurrence across donors. To decide whether each TCR beta V gene segment behaved as functional or pseudogenic, an earlier analysis of over 500 of the donors relied on high-throughput TCR beta sequencing. Donor age, sex, ethnicity and CMV serostatus were compiled alongside the repertoire data. A later genetic analysis used genome-wide SNP genotypes for about 55% of the 666 donors, treating that subset as a discovery cohort. Every discovery cohort repertoire had been produced on one sequencing platform. HLA typing covered class I and class II loci at four-digit resolution. Typing coverage varied by locus: about 629-640 donors for A, B, C, DRB1 and DQB1; approximately 500 for DQA1; more than 600 for DPA1; 450 to 480 for DPB1. About five DR-DQ haplotypes were handled as single units for association and clustering because linkage in the cohort was strong. Among 398 genotyped donors of the cohort, an average of 235,054 unique TCR beta nucleotide sequences were sequenced per donor, around 18% of them non-productive. Overall results and qualifications from the work: A further reported finding was that TCR beta sequences accurately predicted the HLA-A and HLA-B alleles for most subjects in the first cohort. A later genetic analysis associated a missense DCLRE1C variant with V-gene and J-gene trimming of TCR beta chains, and an independent cohort replicated the association. The classifier was reported to diagnose cytomegalovirus status with high specificity and sensitivity in both the original cohort and the validation cohort. Most TCR sequences were observed very rarely across donors, whereas some public TCRs were present in many individuals. Presence/absence analyses assumed roughly uniform sequencing depth across donors, an assumption that may not hold. Because some donors lacked HLA typing at each locus, the association tests relied only on the typed subset. In vitro tests confirmed that a few of the cytomegalovirus-associated TCR beta chains recognize cytomegalovirus antigens. A cluster of highly shared sequence variants was judged likely to be a technical artifact of the sequencing pipeline. Correlated functional status among segregating V segments might be attributable to linkage disequilibrium, but an unknown experimental factor could not be ruled out. The study gave a list of 150 to 200 TCR beta chains associated with cytomegalovirus. Because counts were too low, seventeen rarely observed V segments, including chromosome 9 orphons, were left out of the earlier analysis of 587 of the donors. An earlier analysis of some 560 of the donors showed that most TCR beta V segments appeared in productive rearrangements either about 90% or about 30% of the time, which broadly matched IMGT annotations. When HLA alleles, especially DR and DQ, strongly co-occurred, attributing TCR associations to individual alleles was difficult. Some IMGT-functional V segments, including TRBV6-2 and TRBV6-3, could not be distinguished by the 87-base-pair reads and were therefore excluded. According to a later analysis, most CMV-associated TCR beta chains appeared to be HLA-restricted, and the HLA associations seemed to be driven largely by CMV exposure. A later analysis found that HLA-associated TCR beta chains were more clonally expanded and had lower generation probabilities than equally common non-associated chains. Several of the top co-occurrence clusters appeared to be linked to parvovirus B19, influenza, CMV and Epstein-Barr virus, according to a later analysis. According to the authors, the approach could potentially be generalized to other disease states and immunological phenotypes. In a later analysis, the rate of TCR association differed among HLA loci, with DRB1 alleles having the most associated TCRs and HLA-C alleles having the fewest. According to a later genetic analysis, donors in an Asian-associated ancestry cluster had fewer N-insertions in productive TCRs than the approximately 610-donor mean. For the cohort, immune exposure information was limited to CMV serostatus. Specific HLA alleles were associated with 16,951 TCR beta sequences at a false discovery rate of 0.05 in a later analysis. This cohort had only TCR beta chains sequenced, and the lack of alpha or paired-chain data limited which features could be detected.

The method was the immunoSEQ multiplex PCR assay. The multiplex PCR relied on a mix of 60 forward primers for TCR Vbeta segments and 13 reverse primers for TCR Jbeta segments. The CDR3 region of rearranged TCR beta genes was amplified from genomic DNA by a multiplex PCR assay. Amplified TCR beta libraries were sequenced as 87-base-pair reads on the Illumina HiSeq System. Regarding the original processing steps: A later analysis counted approximately 74 million unique TCR beta chains across the 550 to 750 repertoires, and roughly 10 million of these chains were shared by at least two donors. To remove PCR and sequencing errors, raw reads were error-corrected and collapsed into unique sequences using a nearest-neighbor algorithm that merged closely related sequences. CDR3 sequences were aligned to IMGT reference sequences to assign V, D and J gene segments. For a sequence to be retained, at least a six-nucleotide match to both a V gene segment and a J gene segment was required. A rearrangement counted as productive if the CDR3 had no stop codons and remained in frame with V and J, and every other rearrangement counted as non-productive. Following IMGT convention, CDR3 was defined as the stretch from the second conserved V-encoded cysteine to the conserved J-encoded phenylalanine. In an earlier analysis of around 570 of the donors, sequences lacking an unambiguous match to a single V gene segment were excluded. In an earlier analysis of 500 to 750 of the donors, V segments were called functional above 56.7% productive rearrangements and were called segregating when the between-donor standard deviation exceeded 5%. A statistical classification framework was built to diagnose cytomegalovirus status from the catalog of TCR beta chain sequences. In a later analysis, V and J genes were assigned by comparing TCR nucleotide sequences against IMGT/GENE-DB human TR gene sequences. In a later analysis, CDR3 sequences and most-parsimonious VDJ recombination scenarios were assigned using the TCRdist pipeline. In a later analysis, every TCR beta chain was defined by the combination of its CDR3 amino acid sequence and its V-gene family, and reads without a unique V-gene family were dropped. A later analysis removed roughly 590 highly shared, low-generation-probability nucleotide sequences to deal with suspected cross-contamination and a sequencing artifact. In a later analysis, a clonal expansion index was calculated for each public chain from normalized within-repertoire ranks of inferred template counts. In a later analysis, generation probabilities were computed with a VDJ recombination model fitted to out-of-frame rearrangements, and the resulting probabilities were checked against IGoR. In a later analysis, hypergeometric tests were used to score TCR-TCR, TCR-HLA and TCR-CMV co-occurrence, with a repertoire-size bias correction applied to TCR pairs. False discovery rates were estimated in a later analysis by permuting HLA or CMV assignments 20 times. In a later analysis, co-occurring TCRs were grouped with DBSCAN, and TCRdist sequence similarity was added when clustering was performed within HLA-allele-positive subsets. Repertoires with fewer than 30,000 or more than 120,000 public chains, plus five repertoires with anomalous nucleotide sharing, were excluded from co-occurrence clustering. TCRdb holds this immuneACCESS table with in-frame rearrangements only. Some clones are missing; in checked studies, unresolved V genes explain under half, and the rest has no known cause. V, J and clone size are taken as reported in that table, and D and trimming were inferred from the DNA itself. The sample includes hundreds of thousands of clones, with approximately 70% observed a single time. The ten largest account for less than 3% of the sample.

V lost 3 bases and J lost 8 bases, and the count of bases not matched to a germline gene is 9. The CDR3 sequence holds 16 residues, the cysteine and phenylalanine included. The entry retains the CDR3 DNA only, 48 bases that are in frame from base 1. The germline V gene yields SGHRS for CDR1 and YFSETQ for CDR2. The cohort was made up of approximately 670 healthy bone marrow donors. Cohort members were all nominally healthy when sampled, although unrecorded immune exposures were likely present. The donor tested CMV seropositive and was one of the 289 seropositive cohort members. A peripheral blood sample was collected from each donor, and TCR beta sequencing was performed on peripheral blood mononuclear cells. Genomic DNA was extracted from the blood cell samples with the Qiagen DNeasy Blood Extraction Kit. A word on this clone: The antigen it binds to is not known. No much larger clone exists at a distance of one base, and base qualities are not known.

The TCR comes from a man aged 40-49 years in good health and CMV-seropositive. The rearranged segments are TRBV5-1 and TRBJ2-1; TRBD2 aligns with 12 central bases. Sequencing was done on a sample of PBMCs. The CDR3 corresponds to CASSSEGLAGRYEQFF. At the DNA level, the sequence is TGCGCCAGCAGCTCCGAAGGACTAGCGGGGAGGTATGAGCAGTTCTTC.